The sequence of this TCR beta chain was determined in a study of molecular identifiers for immune sequencing clone quantification. The CDR3 contains 16 residues. The V end lost 4 bases, the J end lost 3 bases, and 17 bases lay between the germline ends. Turning to this clonotype: This sequence may be a read error, since a much larger clone differs from it by one base.

TCRdb re-analysed the PCR reads in MiXCR, keeping a single row per CDR3 protein. The sample contains tens of thousands of distinct CDR3 sequences, approximately 24% of which appear only once. This rearrangement joins TRBV12-3 or TRBV12-4 to TRBJ2-3; D remains unclear. This TCR was sampled from a human donor in good health. Some libraries in this study had Jurkat cell RNA spiked in. The sequenced sample was naive CD8+ T cells from blood, with Jurkat cell RNA spiked in. Subset in this sample: FACS-sorted CD8+CD4-CCR7+CD45RA+ naive T cells. CDR3 sequence reads: CASSSPELCRTDTQYF. The CDR3 DNA reads TGTGCCAGCAGTTCCCCGGAGCTGTGCAGAACAGATACGCAGTATTTT.